Listed here are 6 T cell receptor beta chains from one sample, sequenced in a study of T cell repertoires in cytomegalovirus infection. TCRdb reprocessed the reads via MiXCR and lists one record per CDR3 protein. The data show roughly 230,000 distinct CDR3 sequences, about a sixth seen once. The specimen sequenced was CD8+ T cells from PBMCs. The receptor source for this set is a human donor in good health (CMV status not recorded). Some clones in this sample may be carry-over from other donors' samples.

This chain connects TRBV12-3 or TRBV12-4 to TRBJ2-5, with D perhaps TRBD1 (6 bases). Trimming cost V 6 bases and J 2 bases, with 13 bases left between them. The CDR3 is made up of 14 amino acids. The CDR3: CASRATGFQETQYF. The CDR3 DNA reads as TGTGCCAGCAGGGCGACAGGTTTTCAAGAGACCCAGTACTTC.

This clonotype was observed a single time. V is TRBV27 and J is TRBJ2-7; 10 bases map to TRBD1. This CDR3 is built from 17 residues. Germline CDR1 reads MNHEY; CDR2 reads SMNVEV (reference sequence). V trimming: 7 bases; J trimming: 3 bases; junction bases outside the gene matches: 15. Written as DNA, the CDR3 is TGTGCCAGCACCTTACGAGTCTCCGGGACAGGGGTCTACGAGCAGTACTTC. Its translation: CASTLRVSGTGVYEQYF.

The rearrangement joins TRBV6-6 to TRBJ2-1, with 7 bases aligning to TRBD1. This CDR3 spans 13 amino acids. CDR1 is MNHNY, CDR2 SVGAGI, per germline (reference sequence). Unmatched junction bases numbered 3, after V lost 5 bases and J lost 5 bases. In DNA form, the CDR3 reads TGTGCCAGCAGTCCCGGGACAGACAATGAGCAGTTCTTC. Its translation: CASSPGTDNEQFF.

The table lists this clonotype with many counts. The chain combines TRBV6-2 or TRBV6-3 with TRBJ2-2; maybe TRBD2 (5 bases). The germline V and J ends were trimmed by 7 bases and 2 bases, with 11 bases remaining between them. The length of the CDR3 is 14 residues. CDR1 is MNHEY and CDR2 is SVGEGT in the germline V gene. The CDR3 loop is CASTVEGNTGELFF. The CDR3 nucleotides are TGTGCCAGCACAGTAGAGGGCAACACCGGGGAGCTGTTTTTT.

The chain uses TRBV7-9 and TRBJ1-1; D unclear. The germline V gene has CDR1 SEHNR and CDR2 FQNEAQ (reference sequence). Deletions cut 4 bases from V and 4 bases from J, with 10 bases between. This CDR3 region has 13 residues. CDR3 protein: CASSSPSGTEAFF. DNA for the CDR3: TGTGCCAGCAGCTCCCCGAGCGGCACTGAAGCTTTCTTT.

This clonotype was detected once. The rearrangement links TRBV14 to TRBJ2-7; D remains unclear. V was trimmed by 0 bases and J by 3 bases, leaving 12 bases between them. Germline CDR1 and CDR2: SGHDN and FVKESK. This CDR3 comprises 15 residues. CDR3 nucleotides: TGTGCCAGCAGCCAAGATTATCCGGGTGACTACGAGCAGTACTTC. Protein sequence: CASSQDYPGDYEQYF.